The 24 T cell receptor beta chains reported below all come from one sample, sequenced in a study of CD8 T cells in Susac syndrome. When the RNA was reverse transcribed, random hexamers were used with an input of roughly 0.5 to 1 ug. TCRdb re-called the immunoSEQ multiplex PCR reads with MiXCR, one entry per CDR3 protein. The sample holds almost 450,000 distinct CDR3 sequences, 85% seen once. The sample was CD8+ T cells from PBMCs. These receptor sequences come from a human donor with multiple sclerosis.

This clonotype was seen only once. The rearrangement links TRBV3-1 to TRBJ2-1; 7 bases align to TRBD2. Looked up from germline, CDR1 is LGHDT and CDR2 is YNNKEL (reference sequence). The CDR3 runs to 17 residues. Trimming at V came to 2 bases and at J to 5 bases, leaving 12 bases not matched to a gene. Here the CDR3 DNA reads TGTGCCAGCAGCCAATTCTCCCTAGCGGTTGAGAACAATGAGCAGTTCTTC. Translation: CASSQFSLAVENNEQFF.

The chain links TRBV7-9 to TRBJ1-2; TRBD1 agrees at 8 bases. The junction had 8 bases not matched to a gene; V was cut back by 1 base and J by 7 bases. CDR1 SEHNR and CDR2 FQNEAQ come from the germline V gene (reference sequence). The CDR3 loop spans 15 amino acids. CDR3 loop: CASSLGEGQEGGYTF. CDR3 nucleotide sequence: TGTGCCAGCAGCTTAGGCGAGGGACAGGAGGGTGGCTACACCTTC.

On this clonotype itself: One junction end does not reproduce the germline sequence, and a read error may be involved. The chain couples TRBV11-2 to TRBJ1-1, with D possibly TRBD1 on 6 matching bases. This CDR3 contains 14 residues. Germline CDR1 SGHAT, CDR2 FQNNGV. This chain's CDR3 is CAGSLQGGGTEAFF. The CDR3, as DNA: TGTGCCGGCAGCTTACAGGGAGGGGGCACTGAAGCTTTCTTT.

J is TRBJ2-7 and V is TRBV27; possible D gene TRBD1, 5 bases. The CDR3 runs to 15 residues. V lost 2 bases, J lost 0 bases, and 11 bases lay in between. In germline, CDR1 is MNHEY, CDR2 SMNVEV (reference sequence). The CDR3 reads CASSLGPQGSYEQYF. The CDR3 DNA reads TGTGCCAGCAGTTTAGGGCCGCAGGGCTCCTACGAGCAGTACTTC.

This clonotype turned up a few times. The CDR3 sequence: CASNGRTYEQYF. The CDR3 DNA reads TGTGCCAGCAATGGACGGACCTACGAGCAGTACTTC. The chain has TRBV2 and TRBJ2-7; no firm D call. The CDR3 length is 12 residues. Germline V gene sequence: CDR1 SNHLY, CDR2 FYNNEI. Trimming removed 7 bases from V and 2 bases from J, with 9 bases in between.

The J gene is TRBJ1-3, the V gene TRBV11-2, with TRBD1 identical over 8 bases. Looked up from germline, CDR1 is SGHAT and CDR2 is FQNNGV. This CDR3 region has 16 residues. The trim removed 5 bases at V and 1 base at J, leaving 7 bases unmatched. For the CDR3, the DNA is TGTGCCAGCAGCCCCTACACAGGGGGTTCTGGAAACACCATATATTTT. Its translation: CASSPYTGGSGNTIYF. The whole variable domain, filled in from reference TRBV11-2 and TRBJ1-3, reads EAGVAQSPRYKIIEKRQSVAFWCNPISGHATLYWYQQILGQGPKLLIQFQNNGVVDDSQLPKDRFSAERLKGVDSTLKIQPAKLEDSAVYLCASSPYTGGSGNTIYFGEGSWLTVV.

The chain carries TRBV2 and TRBJ2-7, with 11 bases matching TRBD2. CDR1 is SNHLY, CDR2 FYNNEI, per germline. V shed 2 bases and J 3 bases; nucleotides not matched to a gene: 3. This CDR3 comprises 15 residues. CDR3 sequence: CASSEWLAGGYEQYF. The CDR3 nucleotides are TGTGCCAGCAGTGAATGGCTAGCGGGGGGCTACGAGCAGTACTTC.

This rearrangement joins TRBV7-8 to TRBJ2-3; 9 positions match TRBD1. The junction had 16 bases not matched to a gene; V was cut back by 5 bases and J by 4 bases. This CDR3 is built from 18 residues. Germline V CDR1 and CDR2: SGHVS, FQNEAQ. The CDR3 spells CASSPGAVTGGSADTQYF. As DNA, the CDR3 is TGTGCCAGCAGCCCCGGAGCAGTAACAGGGGGCAGCGCAGATACGCAGTATTTT.

The chain combines TRBV24-1 with TRBJ2-5; D unclear. The ends were cut back, 0 bases at V and 5 bases at J, with 12 bases in the middle. CDR3 length: 15 residues. The germline CDR1 and CDR2 sequences are KGHDR and SFDVKD. CDR3 protein: CATSDLQDPTETQYF. The CDR3 DNA reads TGTGCCACCAGTGATTTGCAGGACCCGACGGAGACCCAGTACTTC.

The V gene is TRBV24-1, the J gene TRBJ2-2, with 11 bases that match TRBD1. Germline assignment: CDR1 KGHDR and CDR2 SFDVKD. The junction had 4 bases not matched to a gene; V was cut back by 3 bases and J by 8 bases. This CDR3 contains 15 residues. CDR3 coding DNA: TGTGCCACCAGTGATGGACAGGGGGCAACTGGGGAGCTGTTTTTT. It encodes CATSDGQGATGELFF.

This chain uses TRBV4-1 with TRBJ2-1; 13 nucleotides match TRBD2. The CDR3 spans 17 residues. J lost 2 bases, V lost 4 bases, and 5 bases had no gene match. Germline CDR1 and CDR2: MGHRA and YSYEKL. CDR3 residues: CASSPRTSGGPYNEQFF. The CDR3 nucleotides are TGCGCCAGCAGCCCGAGGACTAGCGGGGGCCCCTACAATGAGCAGTTCTTC.

This clonotype was counted a few times. The chain has TRBV7-2 and TRBJ2-7; the match to TRBD1 covers 9 bases. This CDR3 is 14 amino acids long. The germline gives CDR1 SGHTA, CDR2 FQGNSA. The V segment lost 0 bases and the J segment 5 bases; nucleotides outside the gene matches: 2. CDR3 protein: CASSLAGTGNEQYF. The DNA of the CDR3 is TGTGCCAGCAGCTTAGCGGGGACAGGGAACGAGCAGTACTTC.

This clonotype came up a few times. J is TRBJ2-4 and V is TRBV7-8; TRBD1 is a possible D gene (5 bases). Germline values: CDR1 SGHVS, CDR2 FQNEAQ. V was cut by 6 bases and J by 12 bases, with 12 bases left in between. The length of the CDR3 is 11 residues. The CDR3 region is CASRGFGAQYF. The DNA of the CDR3 is TGTGCCAGCAGGGGGTTTGGGGCTCAGTACTTC.

This clonotype was recorded once. V is TRBV7-9 and J is TRBJ2-3; D is possibly TRBD1 (6 bases). Deletions cut 6 bases from V and 1 base from J, with 14 bases between. Germline values: CDR1 SEHNR, CDR2 FQNEAQ (reference sequence). This CDR3 has 15 amino acids. Here the CDR3 DNA reads TGTGCCAGCAGTCCAACAGGGCGCGGCACAGATACGCAGTATTTT. It translates to CASSPTGRGTDTQYF.

The V call is TRBV6-5, the J call TRBJ1-2; 7 bases match TRBD1. CDR3 size: 13 residues. Unmatched junction bases numbered 3, after V lost 0 bases and J lost 8 bases. CDR1 is MNHEY, CDR2 SVGAGI, per germline. The CDR3 DNA follows: TGTGCCAGCAGTTACTCCGACAGGGTCGGCTACACCTTC. Translating gives CASSYSDRVGYTF.

The genes are TRBV19 and TRBJ2-3, with 8 bases fitting TRBD2. Germline CDR1 reads LNHDA; CDR2 reads SQIVND (reference sequence). The CDR3 contains 12 residues. V was pared by 4 bases and J by 11 bases, with 5 bases of the junction left unmatched. The CDR3 loop is CASSTGLGVQYF. The CDR3 nucleotides are TGTGCCAGTAGTACGGGACTAGGAGTGCAGTATTTT.

This rearrangement joins TRBV5-8 to TRBJ2-1; the D gene is possibly TRBD1 (6 bases). Deletions cut 4 bases from V and 4 bases from J, with 15 bases between. This CDR3 is 15 amino acids long. The V gene's germline CDR1 is SGHTS and CDR2 YDEGEE. The CDR3 loop is CASSPWGHLYNEQFF. The CDR3, as DNA: TGTGCCAGCAGCCCTTGGGGACACCTTTACAATGAGCAGTTCTTC.

The chain's CDR3 is CASSELRAMAGELFF. CDR3 bases: TGTGCCAGCAGTGAACTCAGAGCTATGGCCGGGGAGCTGTTTTTT. This rearrangement joins TRBV6-1 to TRBJ2-2; D uncertain. CDR1 MNHNS and CDR2 SASEGT come from the germline V gene. The V end was cut by 2 bases, the J end by 6 bases, with 13 bases between. CDR3 size: 15 residues.

V gene TRBV11-2 combines with J gene TRBJ2-7; TRBD2 aligns across 7 bases. The CDR3 loop spans 17 amino acids. CDR1 and CDR2 (germline): SGHAT, FQNNGV. V trimming: 4 bases; J trimming: 0 bases; junction bases outside the gene matches: 12. The DNA of the CDR3 is TGTGCCAGCAGCTACCACAGCGGGACGTCCTTCTCCTACGAGCAGTACTTC. Translating gives CASSYHSGTSFSYEQYF.

This rearrangement joins TRBV18 to TRBJ1-1; D remains unclear. The CDR3 has 12 amino acids. V was pared by 6 bases and J by 1 base, with 6 bases between. Germline V CDR1 and CDR2: KGHSH, LQKENI. In DNA form, the CDR3 reads TGTGCCAGCTCCGTAGAGAACACTGAAGCTTTCTTT. Translation gives CASSVENTEAFF. Together with reference TRBV18 and TRBJ1-1, the CDR3 gives the full variable domain: NAGVMQNPRHLVRRRGQEARLRCSPMKGHSHVYWYRQLPEEGLKFMVYLQKENIIDESGMPKERFSAEFPKEGPSILRIQQVVRGDSAAYFCASSVENTEAFFGQGTRLTVV.

The gene calls are TRBV4-1 and TRBJ2-7; 11 bases line up with TRBD2. Germline values: CDR1 MGHRA, CDR2 YSYEKL. This CDR3 contains 17 residues. V shed 0 bases, J shed 1 base, and the junction held 5 bases outside the gene matches. This CDR3 reads CASSQDWLAGGSYEQYF. For the CDR3, the DNA is TGCGCCAGCAGCCAAGACTGGTTAGCGGGGGGGTCCTACGAGCAGTACTTC.

The CDR3 protein is CASSFGSGETEAFF. The CDR3 DNA reads TGTGCCAGCAGCTTCGGATCGGGTGAGACTGAAGCTTTCTTT. The chain carries TRBV7-3 and TRBJ1-1; D ambiguous. V was clipped by 3 bases and J by 5 bases, with 13 bases between them. The CDR3 totals 14 residues. CDR1 SGHTA and CDR2 FQGTGA come from the germline V gene.

The chain combines TRBV6-1 with TRBJ2-5; 11 bases are shared with TRBD2. The trim removed 5 bases at V and 3 bases at J, leaving 5 bases unmatched. CDR3 length: 15 residues. The germline V gene has CDR1 MNHNS and CDR2 SASEGT. The CDR3 reads CASSHKTSGEETQYF. As DNA, the CDR3 is TGTGCCAGCAGTCATAAGACTAGCGGGGAAGAGACCCAGTACTTC.

The rearrangement uses TRBV2 and TRBJ1-1, with 8 bases identical to TRBD1. V lost 3 bases and J lost 5; bases outside the gene matches: 11. The CDR3 length is 16 residues. Germline V lookup: CDR1 SNHLY, CDR2 FYNNEI. The CDR3: CASSEPSGGAKTEAFF. The DNA of the CDR3 is TGTGCCAGCAGTGAGCCCTCAGGGGGCGCAAAGACTGAAGCTTTCTTT.